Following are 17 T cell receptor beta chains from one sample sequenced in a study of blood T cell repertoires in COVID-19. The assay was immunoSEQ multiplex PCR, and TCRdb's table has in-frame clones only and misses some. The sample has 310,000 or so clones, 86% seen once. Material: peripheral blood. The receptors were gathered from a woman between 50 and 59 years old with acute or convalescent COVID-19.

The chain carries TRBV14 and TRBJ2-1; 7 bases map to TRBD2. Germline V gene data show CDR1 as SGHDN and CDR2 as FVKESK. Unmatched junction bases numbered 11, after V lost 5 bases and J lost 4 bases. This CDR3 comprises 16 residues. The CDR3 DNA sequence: TGTGCCAGCAGCTCTTTTCTAGCGGCCCAATACAATGAGCAGTTCTTC. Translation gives CASSSFLAAQYNEQFF.

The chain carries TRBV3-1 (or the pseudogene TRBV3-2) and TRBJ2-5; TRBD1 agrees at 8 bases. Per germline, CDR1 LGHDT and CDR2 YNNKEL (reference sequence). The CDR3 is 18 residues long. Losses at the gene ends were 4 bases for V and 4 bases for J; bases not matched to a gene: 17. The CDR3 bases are TGTGCCAGCAGCCTCGAGGTCACGGACAGGGTATATCGAGAGACCCAGTACTTC. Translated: CASSLEVTDRVYRETQYF.

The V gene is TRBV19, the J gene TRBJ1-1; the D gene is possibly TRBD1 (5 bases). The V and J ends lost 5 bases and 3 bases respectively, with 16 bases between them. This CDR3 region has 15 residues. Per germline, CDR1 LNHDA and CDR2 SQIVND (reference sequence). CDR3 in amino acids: CASSEVRAVDTEAFF. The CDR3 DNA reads TGTGCCAGTAGTGAAGTCAGGGCGGTGGACACTGAAGCTTTCTTT.

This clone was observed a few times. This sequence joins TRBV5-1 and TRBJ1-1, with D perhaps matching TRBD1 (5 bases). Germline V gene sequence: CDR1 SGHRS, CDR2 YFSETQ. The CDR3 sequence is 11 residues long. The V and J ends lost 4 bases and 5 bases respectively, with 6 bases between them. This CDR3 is CASSQGTEAFF. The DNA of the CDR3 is TGCGCCAGCAGCCAGGGAACTGAAGCTTTCTTT.

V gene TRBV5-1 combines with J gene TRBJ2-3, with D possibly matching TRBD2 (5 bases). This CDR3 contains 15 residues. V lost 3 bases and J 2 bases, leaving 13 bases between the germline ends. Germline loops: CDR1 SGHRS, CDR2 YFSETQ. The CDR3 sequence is CASSSGPRDTDTQYF. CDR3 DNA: TGCGCCAGCAGCTCCGGGCCGAGGGACACAGATACGCAGTATTTT.

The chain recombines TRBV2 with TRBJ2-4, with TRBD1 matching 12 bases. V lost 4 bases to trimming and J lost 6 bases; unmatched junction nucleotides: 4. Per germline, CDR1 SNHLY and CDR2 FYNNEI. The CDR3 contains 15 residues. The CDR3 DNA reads TGTGCCAGCAGTGGGGACAGGGGGCGAGGAAACATTCAGTACTTC. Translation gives CASSGDRGRGNIQYF.

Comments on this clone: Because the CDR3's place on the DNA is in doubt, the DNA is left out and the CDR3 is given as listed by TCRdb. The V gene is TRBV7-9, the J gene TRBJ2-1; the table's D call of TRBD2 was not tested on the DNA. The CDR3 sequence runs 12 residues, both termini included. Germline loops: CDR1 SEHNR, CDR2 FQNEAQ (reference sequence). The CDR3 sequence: CASSLVLRQQFF.

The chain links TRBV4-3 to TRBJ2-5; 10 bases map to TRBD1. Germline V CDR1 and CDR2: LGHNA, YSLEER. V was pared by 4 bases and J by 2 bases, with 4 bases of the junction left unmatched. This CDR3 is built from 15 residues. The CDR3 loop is CASSLGTGVQETQYF. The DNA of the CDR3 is TGCGCCAGCAGCCTCGGGACAGGGGTTCAAGAGACCCAGTACTTC.

The CDR3 spells CASSLALAQETQYF. CDR3 sequence (DNA): TGTGCCAGCAGCTTAGCGCTAGCGCAGGAGACCCAGTACTTC. The chain joins TRBV7-8 to TRBJ2-5; D possibly corresponds to TRBD2 (6 bases). Germline-derived CDR1 and CDR2 are SGHVS and FQNEAQ. The CDR3 runs 14 residues. Trimming stripped 0 bases from V and 5 bases from J, with 10 bases between.

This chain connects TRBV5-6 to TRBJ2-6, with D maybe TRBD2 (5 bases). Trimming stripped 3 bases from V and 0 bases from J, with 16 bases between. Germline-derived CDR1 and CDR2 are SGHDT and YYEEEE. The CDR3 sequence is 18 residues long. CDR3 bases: TGTGCCAGCAGCTCCGGGAAAGTATCCCGCTCTGGGGCCAACGTCCTGACTTTC. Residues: CASSSGKVSRSGANVLTF.

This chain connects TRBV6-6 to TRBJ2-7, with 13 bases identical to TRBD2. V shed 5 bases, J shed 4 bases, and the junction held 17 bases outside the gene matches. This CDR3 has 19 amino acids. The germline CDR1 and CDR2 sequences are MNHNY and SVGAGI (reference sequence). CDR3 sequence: CASSRGGGGLAGVRYEQYF. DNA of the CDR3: TGTGCCAGCAGTCGTGGTGGGGGTGGACTAGCGGGAGTACGGTACGAGCAGTACTTC.

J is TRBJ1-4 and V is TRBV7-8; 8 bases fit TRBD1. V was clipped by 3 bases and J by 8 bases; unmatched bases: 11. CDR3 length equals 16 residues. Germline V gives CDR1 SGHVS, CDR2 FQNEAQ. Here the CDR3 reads CASSLRQGARGEKLFF. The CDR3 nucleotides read TGTGCCAGCAGCTTGCGCCAGGGGGCACGAGGAGAAAAACTGTTTTTT.

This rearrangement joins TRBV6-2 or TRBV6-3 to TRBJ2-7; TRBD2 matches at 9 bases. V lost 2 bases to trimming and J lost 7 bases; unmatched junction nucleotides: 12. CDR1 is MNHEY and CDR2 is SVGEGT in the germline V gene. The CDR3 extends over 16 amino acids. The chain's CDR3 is CASSYSLREGRREQYF. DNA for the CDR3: TGTGCCAGCAGTTACAGCTTGCGGGAGGGCCGTCGGGAGCAGTACTTC.

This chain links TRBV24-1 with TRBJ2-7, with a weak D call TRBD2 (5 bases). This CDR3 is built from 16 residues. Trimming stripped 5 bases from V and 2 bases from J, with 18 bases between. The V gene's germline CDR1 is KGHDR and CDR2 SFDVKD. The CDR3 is CATSGYPLSGTYEQYF. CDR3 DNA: TGTGCCACCAGTGGCTACCCTCTGAGCGGCACCTACGAGCAGTACTTC.

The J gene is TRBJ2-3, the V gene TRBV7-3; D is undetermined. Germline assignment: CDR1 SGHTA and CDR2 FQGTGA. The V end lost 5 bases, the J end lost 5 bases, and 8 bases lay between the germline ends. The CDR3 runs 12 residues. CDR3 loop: CASSPLLDTQYF. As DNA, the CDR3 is TGTGCCAGCAGCCCCCTCTTAGATACGCAGTATTTT.

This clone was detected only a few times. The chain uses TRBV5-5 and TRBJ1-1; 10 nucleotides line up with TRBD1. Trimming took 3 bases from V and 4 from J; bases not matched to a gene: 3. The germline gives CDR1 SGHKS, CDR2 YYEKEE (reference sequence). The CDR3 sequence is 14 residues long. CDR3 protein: CASSYGTGATEAFF. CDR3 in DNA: TGTGCCAGCAGCTACGGGACAGGGGCCACTGAAGCTTTCTTT.

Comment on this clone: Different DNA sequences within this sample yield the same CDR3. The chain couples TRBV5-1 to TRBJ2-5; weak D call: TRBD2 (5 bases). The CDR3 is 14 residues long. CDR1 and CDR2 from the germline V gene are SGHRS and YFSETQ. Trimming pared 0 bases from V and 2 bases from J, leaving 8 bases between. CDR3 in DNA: TGCGCCAGCAGCTTGGCGGGAATACAAGAGACCCAGTACTTC. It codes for CASSLAGIQETQYF.